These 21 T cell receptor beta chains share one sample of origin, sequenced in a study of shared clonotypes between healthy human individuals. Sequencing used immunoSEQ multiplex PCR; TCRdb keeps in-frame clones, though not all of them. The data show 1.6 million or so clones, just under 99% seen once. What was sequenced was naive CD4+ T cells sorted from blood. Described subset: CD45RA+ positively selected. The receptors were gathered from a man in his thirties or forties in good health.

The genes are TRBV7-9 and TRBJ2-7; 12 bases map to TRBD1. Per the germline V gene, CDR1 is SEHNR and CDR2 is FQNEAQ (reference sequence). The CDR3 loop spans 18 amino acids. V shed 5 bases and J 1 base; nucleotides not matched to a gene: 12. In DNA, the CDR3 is TGTGCCAGCAGCCCGGGGACAGGGGGCGGAAAAGGTTCCTACGAGCAGTACTTC. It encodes CASSPGTGGGKGSYEQYF.

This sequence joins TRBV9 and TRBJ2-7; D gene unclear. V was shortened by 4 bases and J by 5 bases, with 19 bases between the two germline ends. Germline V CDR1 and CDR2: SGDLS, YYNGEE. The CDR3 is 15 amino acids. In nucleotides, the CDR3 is TGTGCCAGCAGCCCCCGTTTGCTAGGAGCCAACGAGCAGTACTTC. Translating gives CASSPRLLGANEQYF.

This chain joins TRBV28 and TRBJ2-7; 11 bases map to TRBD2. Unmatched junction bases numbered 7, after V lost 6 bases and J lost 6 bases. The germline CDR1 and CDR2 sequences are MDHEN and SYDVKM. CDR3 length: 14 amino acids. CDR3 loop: CASRLTSGTGEQYF. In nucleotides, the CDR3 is TGTGCCAGCAGGTTGACTAGCGGGACGGGCGAGCAGTACTTC. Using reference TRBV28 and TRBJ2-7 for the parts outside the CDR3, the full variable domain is DVKVTQSSRYLVKRTGEKVFLECVQDMDHENMFWYRQDPGLGLRLIYFSYDVKMKEKGDIPEGYSVSREKKERFSLILESASTNQTSMYLCASRLTSGTGEQYFGPGTRLTVT.

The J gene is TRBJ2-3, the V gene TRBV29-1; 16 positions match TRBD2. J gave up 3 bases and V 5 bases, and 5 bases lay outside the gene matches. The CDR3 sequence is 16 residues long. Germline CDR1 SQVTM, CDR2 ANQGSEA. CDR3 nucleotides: TGCAGCGTTATGGGACTAGCGGGAGGGGGTACAGATACGCAGTATTTT. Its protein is CSVMGLAGGGTDTQYF.

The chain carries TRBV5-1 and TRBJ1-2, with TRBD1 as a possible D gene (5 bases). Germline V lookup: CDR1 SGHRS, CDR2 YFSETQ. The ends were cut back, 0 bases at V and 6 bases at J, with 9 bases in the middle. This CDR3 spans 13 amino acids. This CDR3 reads CASSLAEGDGYTF. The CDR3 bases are TGCGCCAGCAGCTTGGCCGAAGGGGATGGCTACACCTTC. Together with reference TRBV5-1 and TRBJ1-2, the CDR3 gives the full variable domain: KAGVTQTPRYLIKTRGQQVTLSCSPISGHRSVSWYQQTPGQGLQFLFEYFSETQRNKGNFPGRFSGRQFSNSRSEMNVSTLELGDSALYLCASSLAEGDGYTFGSGTRLTVV.

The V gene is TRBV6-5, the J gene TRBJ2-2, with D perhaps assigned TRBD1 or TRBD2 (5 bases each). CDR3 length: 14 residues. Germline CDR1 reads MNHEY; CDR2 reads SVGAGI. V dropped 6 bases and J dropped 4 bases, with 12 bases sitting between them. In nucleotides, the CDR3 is TGTGCCAGCAGCACGGGGCGGTCCACCGGGGAGCTGTTTTTT. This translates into CASSTGRSTGELFF.

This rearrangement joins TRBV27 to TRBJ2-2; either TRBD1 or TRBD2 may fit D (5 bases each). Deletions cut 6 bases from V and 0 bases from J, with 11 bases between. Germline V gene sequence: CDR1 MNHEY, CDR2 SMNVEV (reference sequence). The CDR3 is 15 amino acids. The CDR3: CASRRAGTNTGELFF. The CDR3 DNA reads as TGTGCCAGCAGGAGGGCAGGGACGAACACCGGGGAGCTGTTTTTT.

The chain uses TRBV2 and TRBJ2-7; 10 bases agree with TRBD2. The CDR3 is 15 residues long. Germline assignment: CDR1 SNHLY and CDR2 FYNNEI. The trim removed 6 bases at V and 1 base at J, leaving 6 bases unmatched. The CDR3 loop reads CASSTTSGVSYEQYF. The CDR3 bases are TGTGCCAGCAGCACTACTAGCGGGGTATCCTACGAGCAGTACTTC.

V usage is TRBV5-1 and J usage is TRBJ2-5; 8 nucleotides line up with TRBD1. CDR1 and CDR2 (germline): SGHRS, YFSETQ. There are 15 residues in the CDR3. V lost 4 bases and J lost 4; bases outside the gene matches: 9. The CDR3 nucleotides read TGCGCCAGCAGCGAGTTACAGGGGGGTCGAGAGACCCAGTACTTC. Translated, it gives CASSELQGGRETQYF.

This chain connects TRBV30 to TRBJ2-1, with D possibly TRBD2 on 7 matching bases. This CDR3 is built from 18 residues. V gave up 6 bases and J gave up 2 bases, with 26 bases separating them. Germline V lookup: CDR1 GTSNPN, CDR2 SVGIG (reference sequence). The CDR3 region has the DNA TGTGCCTGTTTACGCGGGAGTATAGGGGGGCTGACCTACAATGAGCAGTTCTTC. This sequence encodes CACLRGSIGGLTYNEQFF.

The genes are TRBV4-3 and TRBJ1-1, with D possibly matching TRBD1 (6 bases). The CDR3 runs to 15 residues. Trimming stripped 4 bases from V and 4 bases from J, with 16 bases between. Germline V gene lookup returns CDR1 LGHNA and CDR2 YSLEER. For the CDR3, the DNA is TGCGCCAGCAGCCCTCAAGGGGGGCTTGGCACTGAAGCTTTCTTT. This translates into CASSPQGGLGTEAFF.

CDR3 in DNA: TGTGCCAGCAGCTATCCGAATAGCCAGGGGGCGAATAACAATGAGCAGTTCTTC. It yields the protein CASSYPNSQGANNNEQFF. The rearrangement links TRBV5-4 to TRBJ2-1; TRBD1 agrees at 8 bases. The CDR3 contains 18 residues. CDR1 is SGHNT and CDR2 is YYREEE in the germline V gene (reference sequence). With 3 bases clipped from V and 5 bases from J, the junction kept 16 bases outside the gene matches.

This CDR3 is CSVEIGFGTEAFF. CDR3 nucleotide sequence: TGCAGCGTTGAAATCGGGTTTGGCACTGAAGCTTTCTTT. The chain has TRBV29-1 and TRBJ1-1; D unresolved. This CDR3 region has 13 residues. Germline CDR1 reads SQVTM; CDR2 reads ANQGSEA. V was trimmed by 2 bases and J by 4 bases, leaving 11 bases between them.

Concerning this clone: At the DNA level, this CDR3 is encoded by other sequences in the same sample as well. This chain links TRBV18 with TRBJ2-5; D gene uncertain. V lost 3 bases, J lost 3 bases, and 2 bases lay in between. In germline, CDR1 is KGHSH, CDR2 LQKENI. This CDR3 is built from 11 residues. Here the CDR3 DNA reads TGTGCCAGCTCACCCGAAGAGACCCAGTACTTC. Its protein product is CASSPEETQYF.

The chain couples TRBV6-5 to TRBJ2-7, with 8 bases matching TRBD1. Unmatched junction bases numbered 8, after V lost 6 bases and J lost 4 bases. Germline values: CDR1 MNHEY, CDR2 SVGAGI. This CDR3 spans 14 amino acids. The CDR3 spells CASSRGQGWYEQYF. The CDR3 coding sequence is TGTGCCAGCAGCCGCGGACAGGGTTGGTACGAGCAGTACTTC.

CDR3 amino acids: CASSPYSGSYEQYF. CDR3 sequence (DNA): TGTGCCAGCAGCCCTTATAGCGGGAGCTACGAGCAGTACTTC. The V call is TRBV7-8, the J call TRBJ2-7; 9 nucleotides agree with TRBD2. The CDR3 is 14 amino acids. Germline values: CDR1 SGHVS, CDR2 FQNEAQ. The junction had 5 bases not matched to a gene; V was cut back by 5 bases and J by 3 bases.

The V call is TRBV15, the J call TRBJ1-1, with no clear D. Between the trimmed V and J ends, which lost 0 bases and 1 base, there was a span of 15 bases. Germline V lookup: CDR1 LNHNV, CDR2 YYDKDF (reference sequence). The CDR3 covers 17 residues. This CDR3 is CATSRDSGWVSNTEAFF. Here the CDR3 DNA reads TGTGCCACCAGCAGAGATTCGGGTTGGGTTTCGAACACTGAAGCTTTCTTT.

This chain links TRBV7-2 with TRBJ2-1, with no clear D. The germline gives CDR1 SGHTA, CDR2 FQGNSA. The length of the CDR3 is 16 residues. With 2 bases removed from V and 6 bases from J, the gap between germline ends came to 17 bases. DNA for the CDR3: TGTGCCAGCAGCTTAATGGTGTTAAGTTCGAGCAATGAGCAGTTCTTC. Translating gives CASSLMVLSSSNEQFF.

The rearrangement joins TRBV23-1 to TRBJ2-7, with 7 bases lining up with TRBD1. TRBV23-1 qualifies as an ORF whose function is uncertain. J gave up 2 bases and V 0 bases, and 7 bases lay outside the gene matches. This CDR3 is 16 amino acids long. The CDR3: CASSQSVWTGPYEQYF. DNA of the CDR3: TGCGCCAGCAGTCAATCTGTGTGGACAGGCCCCTACGAGCAGTACTTC.

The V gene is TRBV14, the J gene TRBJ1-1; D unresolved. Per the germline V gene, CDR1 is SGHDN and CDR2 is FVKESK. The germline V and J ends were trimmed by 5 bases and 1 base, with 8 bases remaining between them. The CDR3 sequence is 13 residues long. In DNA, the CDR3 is TGTGCCAGCAGCTCCCTCGGGAACACTGAAGCTTTCTTT. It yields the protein CASSSLGNTEAFF.

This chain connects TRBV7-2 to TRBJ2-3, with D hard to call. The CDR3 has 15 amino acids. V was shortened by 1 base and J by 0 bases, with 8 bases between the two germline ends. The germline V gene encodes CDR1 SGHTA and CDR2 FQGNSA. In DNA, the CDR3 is TGTGCCAGCAGCTTAGTCCAGATCAGCACAGATACGCAGTATTTT. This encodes CASSLVQISTDTQYF.